Detailed here is one T cell receptor beta chain. The antigen remains unidentified. The junction had 14 bases not matched to a gene; V was cut back by 0 bases and J by 5 bases. The CDR3 has 18 residues. Germline loops: CDR1 LGHNA, CDR2 YNFKEQ. The method was immunoSEQ multiplex PCR; TCRdb's version includes in-frame clones alone and lacks a portion of them. The sample has over 75,000 clones; 87% are singletons. This sample stems from a study of graft-versus-host responses after intestinal transplantation. Overall study results and limits: Allograft clonal ratios (graft-versus-host to host-versus-graft) were high in patients who had graft-donor T cell macrochimerism.

J is TRBJ1-2 and V is TRBV4-2; 8 bases line up with TRBD1. This TCR was sampled from a human donor who was the organ donor for an intestinal transplant. This material consisted of unstimulated CD8+ T cells sorted from spleen or lymph node cells, taken before transplant. The CDR3 DNA sequence: TGTGCCAGCAGCCAAGATCAGGGGGGTGGACAGGGTAAATATGGCTACACCTTC. As protein: CASSQDQGGGQGKYGYTF.